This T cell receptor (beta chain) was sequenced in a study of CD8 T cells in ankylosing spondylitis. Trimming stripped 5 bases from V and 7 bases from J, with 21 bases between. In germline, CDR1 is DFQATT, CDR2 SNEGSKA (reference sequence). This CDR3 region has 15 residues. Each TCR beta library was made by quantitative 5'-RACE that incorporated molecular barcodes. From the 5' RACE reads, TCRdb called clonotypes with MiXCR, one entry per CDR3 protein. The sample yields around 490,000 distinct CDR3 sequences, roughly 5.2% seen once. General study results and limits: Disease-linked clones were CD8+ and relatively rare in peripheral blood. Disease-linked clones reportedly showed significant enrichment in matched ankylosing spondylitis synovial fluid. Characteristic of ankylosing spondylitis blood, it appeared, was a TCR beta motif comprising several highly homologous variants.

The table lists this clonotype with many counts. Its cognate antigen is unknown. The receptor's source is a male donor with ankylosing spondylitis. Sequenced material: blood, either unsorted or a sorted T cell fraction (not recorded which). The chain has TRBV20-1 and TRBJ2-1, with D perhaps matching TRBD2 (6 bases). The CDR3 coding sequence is TGCAGTGCTCCCCGGGACTGGGTGGTGGAAAATGAGCAGTTCTTC. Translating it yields CSAPRDWVVENEQFF.